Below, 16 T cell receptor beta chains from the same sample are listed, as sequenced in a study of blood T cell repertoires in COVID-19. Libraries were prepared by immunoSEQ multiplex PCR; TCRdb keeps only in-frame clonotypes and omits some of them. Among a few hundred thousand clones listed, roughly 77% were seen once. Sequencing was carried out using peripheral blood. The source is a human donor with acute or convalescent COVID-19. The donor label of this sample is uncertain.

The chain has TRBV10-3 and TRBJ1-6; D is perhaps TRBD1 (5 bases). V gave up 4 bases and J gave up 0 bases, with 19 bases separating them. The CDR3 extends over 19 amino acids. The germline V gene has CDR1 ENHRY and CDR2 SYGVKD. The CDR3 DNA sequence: TGTGCCATCAGTGGACCCCCCGGGGGGGTAAGCTCCTATAATTCACCCCTCCACTTT. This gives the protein CAISGPPGGVSSYNSPLHF.

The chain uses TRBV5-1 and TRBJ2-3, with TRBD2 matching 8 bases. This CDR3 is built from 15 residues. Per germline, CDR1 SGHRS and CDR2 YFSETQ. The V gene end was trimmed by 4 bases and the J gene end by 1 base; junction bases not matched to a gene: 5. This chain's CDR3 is CASSGKLAGTDTQYF. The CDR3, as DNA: TGCGCCAGCAGCGGGAAACTAGCGGGCACAGATACGCAGTATTTT.

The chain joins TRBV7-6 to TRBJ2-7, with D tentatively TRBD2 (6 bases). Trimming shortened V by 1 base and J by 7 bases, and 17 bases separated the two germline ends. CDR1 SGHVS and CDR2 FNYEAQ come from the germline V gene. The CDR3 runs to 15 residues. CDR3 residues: CASSLEFTLGGEQYF. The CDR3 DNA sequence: TGTGCCAGCAGCTTAGAATTTACGTTGGGGGGTGAGCAGTACTTC.

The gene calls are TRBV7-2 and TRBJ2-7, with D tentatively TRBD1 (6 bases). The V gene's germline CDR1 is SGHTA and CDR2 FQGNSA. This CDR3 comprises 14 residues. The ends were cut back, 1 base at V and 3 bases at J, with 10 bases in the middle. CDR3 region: CASSLDGGLYEQYF. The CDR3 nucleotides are TGTGCCAGCAGCTTAGATGGGGGCCTCTACGAGCAGTACTTC.

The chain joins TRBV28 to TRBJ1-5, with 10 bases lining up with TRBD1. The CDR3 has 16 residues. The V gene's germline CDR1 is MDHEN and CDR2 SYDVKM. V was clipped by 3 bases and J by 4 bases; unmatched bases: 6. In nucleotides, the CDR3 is TGTGCCAGCAGTTTGGGGACAGGGGCGGGAAATCAGCCCCAGCATTTT. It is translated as CASSLGTGAGNQPQHF.

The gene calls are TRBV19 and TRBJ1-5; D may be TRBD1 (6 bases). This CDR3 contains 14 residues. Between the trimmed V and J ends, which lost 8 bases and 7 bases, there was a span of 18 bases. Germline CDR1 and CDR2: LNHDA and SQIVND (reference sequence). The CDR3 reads CASGTTGSPQPQHF. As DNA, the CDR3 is TGTGCCAGTGGGACAACAGGGTCCCCCCAGCCCCAGCATTTT.

This chain's CDR3 is CASSKQTGQLYHEQYF. As DNA, the CDR3 is TGTGCCAGCAGTAAACAGACGGGACAGCTATACCACGAGCAGTACTTC. The gene calls are TRBV5-6 and TRBJ2-7; 7 nucleotides agree with TRBD1. In germline, CDR1 is SGHDT, CDR2 YYEEEE. CDR3 size: 16 residues. After removal of 5 bases from V and 5 bases from J, the junction contained 16 bases not matched to a gene.

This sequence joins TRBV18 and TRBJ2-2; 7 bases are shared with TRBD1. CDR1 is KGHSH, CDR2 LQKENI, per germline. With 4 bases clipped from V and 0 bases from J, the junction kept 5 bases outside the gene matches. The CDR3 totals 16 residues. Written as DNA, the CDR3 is TGTGCCAGCTCACGGCAGGGGGAGACGAACACCGGGGAGCTGTTTTTT. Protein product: CASSRQGETNTGELFF.

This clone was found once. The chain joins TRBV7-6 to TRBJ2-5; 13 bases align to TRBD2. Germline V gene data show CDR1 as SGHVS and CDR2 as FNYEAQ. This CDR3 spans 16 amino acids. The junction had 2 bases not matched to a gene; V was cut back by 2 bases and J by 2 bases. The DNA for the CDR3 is TGTGCCAGCAGCTTACAGGGACTAGCGGGGCAAGAGACCCAGTACTTC. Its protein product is CASSLQGLAGQETQYF.

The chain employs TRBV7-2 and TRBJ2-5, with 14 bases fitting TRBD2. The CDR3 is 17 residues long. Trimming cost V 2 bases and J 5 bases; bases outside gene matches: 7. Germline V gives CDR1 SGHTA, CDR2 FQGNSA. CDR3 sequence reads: CASSLPRTSGRKETQYF. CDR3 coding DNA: TGTGCCAGCAGCTTACCCCGGACTAGCGGGAGGAAGGAGACCCAGTACTTC.

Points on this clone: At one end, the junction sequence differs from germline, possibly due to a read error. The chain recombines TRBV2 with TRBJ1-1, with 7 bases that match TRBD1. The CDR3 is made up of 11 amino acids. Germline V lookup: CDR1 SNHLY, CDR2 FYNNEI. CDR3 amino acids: CASREGTVAFF. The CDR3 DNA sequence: TGTGCCAGCAGAGAAGGGACAGTTGCTTTCTTT.

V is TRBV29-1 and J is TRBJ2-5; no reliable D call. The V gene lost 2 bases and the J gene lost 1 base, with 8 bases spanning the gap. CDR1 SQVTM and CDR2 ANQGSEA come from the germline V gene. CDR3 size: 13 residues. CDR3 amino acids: CSVETQFQETQYF. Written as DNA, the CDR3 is TGCAGCGTTGAAACCCAGTTCCAAGAGACCCAGTACTTC. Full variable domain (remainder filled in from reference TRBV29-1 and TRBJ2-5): SAVISQKPSRDICQRGTSLTIQCQVDSQVTMMFWYRQQPGQSLTLIATANQGSEATYESGFVIDKFPISRPNLTFSTLTVSNMSPEDSSIYLCSVETQFQETQYFGPGTRLLVL.

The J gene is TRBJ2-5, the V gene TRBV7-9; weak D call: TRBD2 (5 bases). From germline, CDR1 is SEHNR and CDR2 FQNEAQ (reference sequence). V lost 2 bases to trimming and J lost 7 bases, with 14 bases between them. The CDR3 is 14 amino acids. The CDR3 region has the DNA TGTGCCAGCAGCTTAAGTAACAATCGGGGGACCCAGTACTTC. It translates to CASSLSNNRGTQYF.

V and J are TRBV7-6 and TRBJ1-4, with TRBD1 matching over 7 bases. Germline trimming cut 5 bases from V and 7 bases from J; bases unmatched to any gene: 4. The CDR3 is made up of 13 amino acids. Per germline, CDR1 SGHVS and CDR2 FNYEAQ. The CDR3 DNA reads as TGTGCCAGCAGCGCTAACAGGGGTGAAAAACTGTTTTTT. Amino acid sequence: CASSANRGEKLFF.

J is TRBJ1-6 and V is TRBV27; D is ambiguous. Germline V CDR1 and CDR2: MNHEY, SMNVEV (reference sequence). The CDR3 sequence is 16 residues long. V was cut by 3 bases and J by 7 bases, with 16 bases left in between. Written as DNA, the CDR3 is TGTGCCAGCAGTTTTTTTCCAGGAGGACCGAATTCACCCCTCCACTTT. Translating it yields CASSFFPGGPNSPLHF.

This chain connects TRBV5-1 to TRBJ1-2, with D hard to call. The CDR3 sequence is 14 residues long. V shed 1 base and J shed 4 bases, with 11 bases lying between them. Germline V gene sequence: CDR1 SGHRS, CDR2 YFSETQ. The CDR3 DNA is TGCGCCAGCAGCTTGCAATCGGCGGGCTATGGCTACACCTTC. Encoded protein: CASSLQSAGYGYTF.